The following is a T cell receptor (beta chain) sequence with its context. What it recognizes is unknown. J was trimmed by 4 bases and V by 8 bases; bases with no gene match: 10. Germline V gene sequence: CDR1 SGHAT, CDR2 FQNNGV. This CDR3 comprises 15 residues. The data originate from a study of ipilimumab plus nivolumab after autologous stem cell transplantation. Study context: The DLBCL group included primary refractory and relapsed cases. Study outcomes and limitations: TCR repertoire, Treg phenotype and gut microbiota reportedly support more study of this approach.

This table comes from immunoSEQ multiplex PCR, and its TCRdb copy is limited to in-frame clones, with some not included. The sample carries about 18,000 clones, 80% recorded once. The V gene is TRBV11-2, the J gene TRBJ2-3; TRBD2 matches 9 bases. This specimen consisted of PBMCs, obtained in a trial of ipilimumab plus nivolumab as post-transplant consolidation. The TCR comes from a male donor with diffuse large B-cell lymphoma. The CDR3 DNA sequence: TGTGCCAGCGGGGTTCAAGCGGGGGGCTCAGATACGCAGTATTTT. As protein: CASGVQAGGSDTQYF.